Each of the 29 T cell receptor beta chains below was sequenced from the same sample in a study of HIV-infected patients and healthy controls. MiXCR, applied by TCRdb to the 5' RACE reads, yields one record per CDR3 protein. Among around 67,000 distinct CDR3 sequences listed, about a sixth were seen once. Sample: CD4+ T cells from blood. These TCRs come from a human donor in good health.

This clonotype came up a few times. V and J are TRBV12-3 or TRBV12-4 and TRBJ2-3; D is tentatively TRBD1 or TRBD2 (6 bases each). The V end lost 5 bases, the J end lost 4 bases, and 19 bases lay between the germline ends. The CDR3 has 16 amino acids. CDR3 in amino acids: CASSPSTGAVADTQYF. CDR3 nucleotides: TGTGCCAGCAGTCCGTCGACGGGGGCGGTCGCAGATACGCAGTATTTT.

This chain joins TRBV12-3 or TRBV12-4 and TRBJ2-7, with 14 bases matching TRBD2. V gave up 4 bases and J gave up 2 bases; unmatched junction bases: 1. CDR3 length equals 15 residues. The CDR3 here is CASSWTSGGTYEQYF. CDR3 in DNA: TGTGCCAGCAGTTGGACTAGCGGGGGGACCTACGAGCAGTACTTC.

V and J are TRBV12-3 or TRBV12-4 and TRBJ1-5; 8 bases are shared with TRBD1. The CDR3 sequence is 14 residues long. The J segment lost 1 base and the V segment lost 8 bases, leaving 4 bases of the junction unmatched. Here the CDR3 DNA reads TGTGCCAGCTATAGACAGGGGAGCAATCAGCCCCAGCATTTT. Its translation: CASYRQGSNQPQHF.

This clonotype was picked up a small number of times. The chain is built from TRBV3-2 and TRBJ2-7; TRBD2, the D gene given by the table, was not confirmed from the DNA. TRBV3-2 is flagged as a pseudogene. CDR3 length equals 14 residues. The CDR3 DNA follows: TGTGCCAGCAGAACTTTTTCGGGCCTCTACGAGCAGTACTTC. Its protein product is CASRTFSGLYEQYF.

This clonotype was seen only a few times. This sequence joins TRBV29-1 and TRBJ1-2; TRBD1 is a possible D gene (5 bases). There are 14 residues in the CDR3. Between the trimmed V and J ends, which lost 7 bases and 4 bases, there was a span of 19 bases. The germline CDR1 and CDR2 sequences are SQVTM and ANQGSEA. CDR3 nucleotides: TGCAGCGCCCGCGGGGGGAACCGCGGCTATGGCTACACCTTC. Translation: CSARGGNRGYGYTF.

The chain employs TRBV7-3 and TRBJ2-1, with 10 bases identical to TRBD1. CDR3 size: 15 residues. Germline CDR1 is SGHTA and CDR2 is FQGTGA. Trimming took 2 bases from V and 7 from J; bases not matched to a gene: 5. The CDR3 nucleotides read TGTGCCAGCAGCTTACCCGGGACAGGGGTTAATGAGCAGTTCTTC. Translated: CASSLPGTGVNEQFF.

The sample holds a few counts of this clonotype. The chain has TRBV20-1 and TRBJ1-6; tentatively, D is TRBD1 (5 bases). This CDR3 has 15 residues. CDR1 and CDR2 from the germline V gene are DFQATT and SNEGSKA (reference sequence). Trimming took 1 base from V and 9 from J, leaving 16 bases between them. The CDR3 here is CSARVQDQGSSPLHF. For the CDR3, the DNA is TGCAGTGCTAGAGTCCAGGACCAGGGCAGTTCACCCCTCCACTTT.

The chain recombines TRBV20-1 with TRBJ1-3; no clear D. The germline CDR1 and CDR2 sequences are DFQATT and SNEGSKA (reference sequence). The V gene lost 3 bases and the J gene lost 0 bases, with 9 bases spanning the gap. The CDR3 is 14 residues long. The CDR3 DNA sequence: TGCAGTGCTAGGCCGGGGTACTCTGGAAACACCATATATTTT. Translated: CSARPGYSGNTIYF.

J is TRBJ1-1 and V is TRBV6-5; D is ambiguous. The CDR3 is 11 amino acids. Per the germline V gene, CDR1 is MNHEY and CDR2 is SVGAGI. With 7 bases removed from V and 4 bases from J, the gap between germline ends came to 7 bases. CDR3 in amino acids: CASIRSTEAFF. In DNA form, the CDR3 reads TGTGCCAGCATTCGGAGCACTGAAGCTTTCTTT.

V usage is TRBV14 and J usage is TRBJ2-1; 10 bases are a match to TRBD1. Unmatched junction bases numbered 9, after V lost 4 bases and J lost 3 bases. The V gene's germline CDR1 is SGHDN and CDR2 FVKESK. The CDR3 runs 17 residues. The CDR3 DNA is TGTGCCAGCAGCCGAGGCACCGGGACAGGGGTCTACAATGAGCAGTTCTTC. This translates into CASSRGTGTGVYNEQFF.

Only a few counts were recorded for this clonotype. V is TRBV29-1 and J is TRBJ2-1; maybe TRBD1 (6 bases). This CDR3 is built from 12 residues. Germline CDR1 is SQVTM and CDR2 is ANQGSEA. V was trimmed by 8 bases and J by 4 bases, leaving 12 bases between them. The CDR3 spells CSQTGIYNEQFF. For the CDR3, the DNA is TGCAGCCAGACAGGTATATACAATGAGCAGTTCTTC.

The gene calls are TRBV29-1 and TRBJ2-3, with D tentatively TRBD1 (5 bases). The CDR3 loop spans 13 amino acids. Trimming removed 6 bases at V and 2 bases at J, with 12 bases between. Germline V gives CDR1 SQVTM, CDR2 ANQGSEA. CDR3 nucleotides: TGCAGCGTAGCGACAGACTCCACAGATACGCAGTATTTT. Amino acid sequence: CSVATDSTDTQYF.

This clonotype has a count of ten or more. The chain joins TRBV7-3 to TRBJ1-2; D gene uncertain. V lost 2 bases to trimming and J lost 2 bases, with 3 bases between them. This CDR3 contains 12 residues. Germline CDR1 is SGHTA and CDR2 is FQGTGA. The CDR3 coding sequence is TGTGCCAGCAGCTTATCAAACTATGGCTACACCTTC. Protein sequence: CASSLSNYGYTF.

This clonotype has more than one count but fewer than ten. The chain has TRBV5-1 and TRBJ2-3; perhaps TRBD1 as D (5 bases). The CDR3 covers 15 residues. Trimming took 0 bases from V and 4 from J, leaving 12 bases between them. Per germline, CDR1 SGHRS and CDR2 YFSETQ. CDR3 nucleotides: TGCGCCAGCAGCTTGGCCGTGCAAGGGGCAGATACGCAGTATTTT. Translated: CASSLAVQGADTQYF.

V and J are TRBV19 and TRBJ2-5; no clear D. The CDR3 is made up of 14 amino acids. The V and J ends lost 1 base and 5 bases respectively, with 11 bases between them. The germline V gene encodes CDR1 LNHDA and CDR2 SQIVND (reference sequence). The CDR3, as DNA: TGTGCCAGTAGTATAGGGGCAGGTGGGGAGACCCAGTACTTC. Translation gives CASSIGAGGETQYF.

This clonotype was observed at least ten times. The genes are TRBV7-9 and TRBJ1-5; D might be TRBD1 (5 bases). V was clipped by 5 bases and J by 4 bases, with 9 bases between them. The CDR3 is made up of 13 amino acids. Germline V gives CDR1 SEHNR, CDR2 FQNEAQ (reference sequence). The CDR3 here is CASSGDQNQPQHF. The DNA of the CDR3 is TGTGCCAGCAGCGGGGACCAGAATCAGCCCCAGCATTTT.

In this sample, this clonotype turned up a few times. J is TRBJ1-4 and V is TRBV5-5, with D uncertain. V was cut by 0 bases and J by 7 bases, with 10 bases left in between. This CDR3 has 14 amino acids. Per germline, CDR1 SGHKS and CDR2 YYEKEE (reference sequence). This CDR3 reads CASSLAYMSEKLFF. DNA for the CDR3: TGTGCCAGCAGCTTGGCCTATATGAGTGAAAAACTGTTTTTT.

The sample holds a few counts of this clonotype. Written as DNA, the CDR3 is TGCGCCAGCAGCTTCTACGGGGGGTCCTACGAGCAGTACTTC. Its translation is CASSFYGGSYEQYF. This chain joins TRBV5-1 and TRBJ2-7; 7 positions agree with TRBD2. V lost 2 bases, J lost 1 base, and 3 bases stayed unmatched. CDR3 length equals 14 residues. Germline V gene sequence: CDR1 SGHRS, CDR2 YFSETQ. The full variable domain, in which reference TRBV5-1 and TRBJ2-7 provide the parts outside the CDR3, is KAGVTQTPRYLIKTRGQQVTLSCSPISGHRSVSWYQQTPGQGLQFLFEYFSETQRNKGNFPGRFSGRQFSNSRSEMNVSTLELGDSALYLCASSFYGGSYEQYFGPGTRLTVT.

The sample holds a few counts of this clonotype. The chain has TRBV7-2 and TRBJ2-1; TRBD2 aligns across 7 bases. The CDR3 has 16 amino acids. After removal of 0 bases from V and 9 bases from J, the junction contained 11 bases not matched to a gene. CDR1 SGHTA and CDR2 FQGNSA come from the germline V gene. The CDR3 reads CASSLAGRSKSSEQFF. CDR3 bases: TGTGCCAGCAGCTTAGCCGGGAGGTCAAAATCCTCTGAGCAGTTCTTC.

This clonotype showed up many times. V usage is TRBV2 and J usage is TRBJ1-5; D gene uncertain. Germline CDR1 reads SNHLY; CDR2 reads FYNNEI. CDR3 length equals 15 residues. The V end lost 9 bases, the J end lost 1 base, and 16 bases lay between the germline ends. CDR3 residues: CARGGPGGSNQPQHF. The CDR3 bases are TGTGCCAGGGGAGGACCAGGAGGAAGCAATCAGCCCCAGCATTTT.

Many counts were recorded for this clonotype. The chain links TRBV20-1 to TRBJ2-1; D is possibly TRBD1 (6 bases). The CDR3 is 10 residues long. In germline, CDR1 is DFQATT, CDR2 SNEGSKA (reference sequence). Trimming removed 5 bases at V and 11 bases at J, with 10 bases between. The chain's CDR3 is CSAGDNQQFF. CDR3 sequence (DNA): TGCAGTGCTGGGGACAACCAGCAGTTCTTC.

The chain recombines TRBV14 with TRBJ2-4; TRBD1 matches at 8 bases. This CDR3 contains 14 residues. From germline, CDR1 is SGHDN and CDR2 FVKESK. V lost 6 bases to trimming and J lost 4 bases; unmatched junction nucleotides: 5. In nucleotides, the CDR3 is TGTGCCAGCAGTGGGGGACAGGAAAAAAACATTCAGTACTTC. It is translated as CASSGGQEKNIQYF.

This clonotype was observed a few times. The rearrangement joins TRBV25-1 to TRBJ1-4, with 8 bases fitting TRBD1. Trimming removed 7 bases from V and 8 bases from J; junction bases left unmatched: 21. Per the germline V gene, CDR1 is MGHDK and CDR2 is SYGVNS. The CDR3 runs 18 residues. As DNA, the CDR3 is TGTGCCAGCACCCCGTACCTACCCGCTGGACAGGGTCGGGAAAAACTGTTTTTT. This gives the protein CASTPYLPAGQGREKLFF. The full variable domain, rest sourced from reference TRBV25-1 and TRBJ1-4, is EADIYQTPRYLVIGTGKKITLECSQTMGHDKMYWYQQDPGMELHLIHYSYGVNSTEKGDLSSESTVSRIRTEHFPLTLESARPSHTSQYLCASTPYLPAGQGREKLFFGSGTQLSVL.

At least ten counts were recorded for this clonotype. The rearrangement joins TRBV28 to TRBJ2-5, with 8 nucleotides matching TRBD2. Germline trimming cut 3 bases from V and 7 bases from J; bases unmatched to any gene: 10. The germline V gene has CDR1 MDHEN and CDR2 SYDVKM. This CDR3 spans 15 amino acids. The CDR3 nucleotides are TGTGCCAGCAGTTTTTTTACTAGCGGTGCGTGGACCCAGTACTTC. Its translation is CASSFFTSGAWTQYF.

This clonotype was observed a few times. The genes are TRBV12-3 or TRBV12-4 and TRBJ1-3; D not certain. The CDR3 sequence is 15 residues long. Trimming left V 3 bases short and J 3 bases short, with 12 bases between. CDR3 loop: CASSFRGNYGNTIYF. CDR3 DNA sequence: TGTGCCAGCAGTTTTCGGGGAAATTATGGAAACACCATATATTTT.

This rearrangement joins TRBV20-1 to TRBJ1-1; no reliable D call. Trimming left V 7 bases short and J 0 bases short, with 12 bases between. This CDR3 is 13 amino acids long. Per germline, CDR1 DFQATT and CDR2 SNEGSKA (reference sequence). The DNA of the CDR3 is TGCAGTGTCCCTGTCCACATGAACACTGAAGCTTTCTTT. As protein: CSVPVHMNTEAFF.

This clonotype occurred many times. The rearrangement joins TRBV7-2 to TRBJ2-3; TRBD2 matches 10 bases. The CDR3 loop spans 16 amino acids. J was trimmed by 4 bases and V by 2 bases; bases with no gene match: 6. Germline CDR1 and CDR2: SGHTA and FQGNSA. CDR3 in amino acids: CASSLRGTSAPDTQYF. CDR3 nucleotides: TGTGCCAGCAGCTTACGGGGGACTAGCGCCCCAGATACGCAGTATTTT.

This chain connects TRBV7-9 to TRBJ2-2; D may be TRBD1 (5 bases). The CDR3 has 14 residues. The ends were cut back, 3 bases at V and 7 bases at J, with 12 bases in the middle. Germline lookup yields CDR1 SEHNR and CDR2 FQNEAQ (reference sequence). CDR3 in DNA: TGTGCCAGCAGCTTGTTGATCAGGGACGGGGAGCTGTTTTTT. As protein: CASSLLIRDGELFF.

This clonotype was recorded many times. V is TRBV6-2 or TRBV6-3 and J is TRBJ2-3, with 7 bases lining up with TRBD1. After removal of 6 bases from V and 1 base from J, the junction contained 4 bases not matched to a gene. The CDR3 extends over 14 amino acids. In germline, CDR1 is MNHEY, CDR2 SVGEGT. CDR3 nucleotide sequence: TGTGCCAGCAGATACAGGGGAGGCACAGATACGCAGTATTTT. This gives the protein CASRYRGGTDTQYF.